The entry below gives a single T cell receptor beta chain sequence along with its context. TCRdb's copy holds only in-frame clones and misses some; the assay was immunoSEQ multiplex PCR. The sample includes more than 300,000 clones, 86% of them seen just once. Treatment in this sample: over 15 received Ad26.COV2.S at low or high dose, single or two shots; roughly 5 received placebo; per-sample allocation not given. Day 63 after the first vaccine or placebo injection was the time point for sampling. The source of the sample is a study of Ad26.COV2.S vaccination and SARS-CoV-2 variants. The CDR3 spans 15 residues. The germline V and J ends were trimmed by 2 bases and 3 bases, with 11 bases remaining between them. From germline, CDR1 is LGHDT and CDR2 YNNKEL (reference sequence).

The input for sequencing was peripheral blood, taken in a trial of Ad26.COV2.S vaccine versus placebo. This TCR was recovered from a person between 18 and 65 years old who received the Ad26.COV2.S COVID-19 vaccine or a placebo. The chain uses TRBV3-1 (or the pseudogene TRBV3-2) and TRBJ1-5; D may be TRBD1 (6 bases). CDR3 sequence reads: CASSQNRDTNQPQHF. CDR3 nucleotide sequence: TGTGCCAGCAGCCAAAACAGGGATACCAATCAGCCCCAGCATTTT.